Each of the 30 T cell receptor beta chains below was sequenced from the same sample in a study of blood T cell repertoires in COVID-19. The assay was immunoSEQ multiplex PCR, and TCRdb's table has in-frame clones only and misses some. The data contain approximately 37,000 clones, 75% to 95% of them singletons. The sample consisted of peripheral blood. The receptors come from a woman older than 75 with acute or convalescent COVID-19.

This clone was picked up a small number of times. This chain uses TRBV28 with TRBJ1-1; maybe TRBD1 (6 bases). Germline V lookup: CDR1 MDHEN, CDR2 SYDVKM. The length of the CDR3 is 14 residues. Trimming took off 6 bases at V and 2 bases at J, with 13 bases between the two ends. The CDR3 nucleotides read TGTGCCAGCAGATTAGGACAGAGTAACACTGAAGCTTTCTTT. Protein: CASRLGQSNTEAFF.

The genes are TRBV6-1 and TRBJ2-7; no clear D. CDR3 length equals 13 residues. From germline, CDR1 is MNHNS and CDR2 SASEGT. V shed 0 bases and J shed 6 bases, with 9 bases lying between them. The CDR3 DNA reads TGTGCCAGCAGTGAAGCGCCGACGGGCGAGCAGTACTTC. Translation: CASSEAPTGEQYF.

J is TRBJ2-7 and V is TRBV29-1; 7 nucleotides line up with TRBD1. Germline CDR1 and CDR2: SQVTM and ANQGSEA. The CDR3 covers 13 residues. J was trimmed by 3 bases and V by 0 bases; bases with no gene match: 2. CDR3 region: CSVEEAGGYEQYF. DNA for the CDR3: TGCAGCGTTGAAGAGGCAGGGGGCTACGAGCAGTACTTC.

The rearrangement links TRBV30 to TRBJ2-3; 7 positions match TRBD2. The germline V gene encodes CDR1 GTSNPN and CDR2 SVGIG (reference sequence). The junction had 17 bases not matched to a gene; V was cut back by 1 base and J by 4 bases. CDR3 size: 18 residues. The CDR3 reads CAWSESPEWRGLSDTQYF. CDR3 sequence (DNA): TGTGCCTGGAGTGAATCCCCCGAATGGCGGGGGTTGTCAGATACGCAGTATTTT.

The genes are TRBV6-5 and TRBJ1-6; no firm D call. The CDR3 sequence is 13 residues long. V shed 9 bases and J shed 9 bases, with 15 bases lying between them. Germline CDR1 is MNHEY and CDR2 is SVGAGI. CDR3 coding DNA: TGTGCCAGTAAACCTCCACCGGGTTCACCCCTCCACTTT. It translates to CASKPPPGSPLHF.

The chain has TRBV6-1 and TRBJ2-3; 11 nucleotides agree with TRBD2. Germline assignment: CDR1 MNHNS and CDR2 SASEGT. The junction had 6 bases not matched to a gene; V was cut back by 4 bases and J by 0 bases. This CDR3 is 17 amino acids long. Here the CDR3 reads CASSVASGGISTDTQYF. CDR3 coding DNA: TGTGCCAGCAGTGTAGCTAGCGGGGGGATTAGCACAGATACGCAGTATTTT.

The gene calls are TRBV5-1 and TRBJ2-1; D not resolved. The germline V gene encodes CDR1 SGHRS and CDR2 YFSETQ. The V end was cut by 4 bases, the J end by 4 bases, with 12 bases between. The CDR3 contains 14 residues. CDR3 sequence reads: CASSGSSTYNEQFF. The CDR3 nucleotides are TGCGCCAGCAGCGGTTCATCCACTTACAATGAGCAGTTCTTC.

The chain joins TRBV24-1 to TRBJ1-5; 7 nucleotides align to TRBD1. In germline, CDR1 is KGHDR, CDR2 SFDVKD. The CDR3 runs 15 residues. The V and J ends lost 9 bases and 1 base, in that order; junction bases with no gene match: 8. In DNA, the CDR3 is TGTGCCACCCAATCCGGGACAGTAAGCAATCAGCCCCAGCATTTT. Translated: CATQSGTVSNQPQHF.

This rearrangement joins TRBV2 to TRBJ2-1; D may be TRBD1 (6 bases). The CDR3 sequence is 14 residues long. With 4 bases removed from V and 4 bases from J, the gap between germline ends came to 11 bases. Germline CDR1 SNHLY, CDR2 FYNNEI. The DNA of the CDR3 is TGTGCCAGCAGTGCCCAGGGGCCATACAATGAGCAGTTCTTC. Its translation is CASSAQGPYNEQFF.

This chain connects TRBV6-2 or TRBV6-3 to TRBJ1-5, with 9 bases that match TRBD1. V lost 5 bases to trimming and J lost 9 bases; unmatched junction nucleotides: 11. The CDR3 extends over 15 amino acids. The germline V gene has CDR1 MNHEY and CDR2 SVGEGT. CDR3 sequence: CASSLTGGSGTPQHF. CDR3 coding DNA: TGTGCCAGCAGTCTCACAGGGGGCTCTGGTACGCCCCAGCATTTT.

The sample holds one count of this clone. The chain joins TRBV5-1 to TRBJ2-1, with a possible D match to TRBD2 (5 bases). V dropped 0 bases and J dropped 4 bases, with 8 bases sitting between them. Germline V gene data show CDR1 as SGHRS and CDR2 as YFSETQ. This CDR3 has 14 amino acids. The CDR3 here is CASSLGTGYNEQFF. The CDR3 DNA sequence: TGCGCCAGCAGCTTGGGTACGGGGTACAATGAGCAGTTCTTC.

The CDR3 DNA follows: TGTGCCAGCAGCTTAGGGCAGGGGGCAGGTGGCTACACCTTC. It codes for CASSLGQGAGGYTF. The rearrangement uses TRBV7-2 and TRBJ1-2, with 8 bases identical to TRBD1. V gave up 1 base and J gave up 7 bases; unmatched junction bases: 5. The V gene's germline CDR1 is SGHTA and CDR2 FQGNSA. The CDR3 length is 14 residues.

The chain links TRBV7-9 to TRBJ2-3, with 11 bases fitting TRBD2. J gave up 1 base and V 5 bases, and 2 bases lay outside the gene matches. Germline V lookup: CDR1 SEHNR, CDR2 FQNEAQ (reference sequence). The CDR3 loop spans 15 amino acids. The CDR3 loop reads CASSQLAGGTDTQYF. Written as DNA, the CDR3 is TGTGCCAGCAGCCAACTAGCGGGGGGCACAGATACGCAGTATTTT. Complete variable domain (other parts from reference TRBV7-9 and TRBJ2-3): DTGVSQNPRHKITKRGQNVTFRCDPISEHNRLYWYRQTLGQGPEFLTYFQNEAQLEKSRLLSDRFSAERPKGSFSTLEIQRTEQGDSAMYLCASSQLAGGTDTQYFGPGTRLTVL.

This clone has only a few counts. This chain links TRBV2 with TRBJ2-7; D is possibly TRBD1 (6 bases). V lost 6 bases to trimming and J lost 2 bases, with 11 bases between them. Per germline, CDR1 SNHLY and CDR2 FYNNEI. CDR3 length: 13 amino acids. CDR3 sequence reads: CASSAGAPYEQYF. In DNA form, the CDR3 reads TGTGCCAGCAGCGCAGGGGCGCCCTACGAGCAGTACTTC.

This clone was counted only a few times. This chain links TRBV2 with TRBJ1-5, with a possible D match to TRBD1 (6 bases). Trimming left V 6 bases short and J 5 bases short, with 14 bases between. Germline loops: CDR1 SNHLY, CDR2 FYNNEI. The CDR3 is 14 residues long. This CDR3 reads CASRRGPADQPQHF. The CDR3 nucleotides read TGTGCCAGCAGGCGGGGGCCAGCTGATCAGCCCCAGCATTTT.

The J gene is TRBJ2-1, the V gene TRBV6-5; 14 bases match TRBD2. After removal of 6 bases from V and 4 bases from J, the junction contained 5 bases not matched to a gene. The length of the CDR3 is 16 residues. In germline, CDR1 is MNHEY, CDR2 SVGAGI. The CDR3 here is CASRYRTSGGYNEQFF. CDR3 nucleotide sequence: TGTGCCAGCAGATACCGGACTAGCGGGGGGTACAATGAGCAGTTCTTC.

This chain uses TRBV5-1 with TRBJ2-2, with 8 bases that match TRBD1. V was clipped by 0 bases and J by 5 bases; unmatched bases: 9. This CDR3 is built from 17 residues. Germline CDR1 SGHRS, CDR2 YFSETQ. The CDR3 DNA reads TGCGCCAGCAGCTTGGCCGCCGGGACAGGAGTTACCGGGGAGCTGTTTTTT. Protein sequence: CASSLAAGTGVTGELFF.

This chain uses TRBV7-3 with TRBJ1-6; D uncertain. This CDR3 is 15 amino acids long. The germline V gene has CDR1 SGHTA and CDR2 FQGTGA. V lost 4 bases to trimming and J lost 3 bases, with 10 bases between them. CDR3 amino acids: CASSYDGNYNSPLHF. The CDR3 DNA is TGTGCCAGCAGCTACGACGGGAACTATAATTCACCCCTCCACTTT.

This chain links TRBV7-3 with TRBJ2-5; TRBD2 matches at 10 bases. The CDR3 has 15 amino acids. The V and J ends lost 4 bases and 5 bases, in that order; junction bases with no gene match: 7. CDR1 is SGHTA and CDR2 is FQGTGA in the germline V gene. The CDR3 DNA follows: TGTGCCAGCAGCTCGGGGACTAGCGTCTTTGAGACCCAGTACTTC. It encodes CASSSGTSVFETQYF.

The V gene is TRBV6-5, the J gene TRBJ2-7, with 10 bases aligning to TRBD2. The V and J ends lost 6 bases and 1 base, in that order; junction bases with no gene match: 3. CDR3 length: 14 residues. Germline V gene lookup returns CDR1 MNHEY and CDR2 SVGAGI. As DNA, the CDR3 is TGTGCCAGCAGCCTAGCGGGGGCATCCTACGAGCAGTACTTC. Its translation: CASSLAGASYEQYF.

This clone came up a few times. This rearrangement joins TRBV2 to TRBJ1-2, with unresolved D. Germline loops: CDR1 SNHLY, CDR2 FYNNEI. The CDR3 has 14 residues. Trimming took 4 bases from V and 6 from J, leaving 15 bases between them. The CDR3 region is CASSGLAGDDGYTF. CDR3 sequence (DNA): TGTGCCAGCAGTGGATTGGCAGGCGACGATGGCTACACCTTC.

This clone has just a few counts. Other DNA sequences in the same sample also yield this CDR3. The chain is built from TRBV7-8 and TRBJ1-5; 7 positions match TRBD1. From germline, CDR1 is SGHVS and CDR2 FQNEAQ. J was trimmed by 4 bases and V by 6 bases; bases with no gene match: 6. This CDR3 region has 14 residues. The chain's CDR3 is CASSPGTVNQPQHF. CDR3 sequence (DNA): TGTGCCAGCAGTCCCGGGACAGTTAATCAGCCCCAGCATTTT.

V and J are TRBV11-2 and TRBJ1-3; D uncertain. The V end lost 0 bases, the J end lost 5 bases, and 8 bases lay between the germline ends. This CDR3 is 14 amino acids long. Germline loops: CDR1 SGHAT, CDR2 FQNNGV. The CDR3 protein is CASSLDPFRNTIYF. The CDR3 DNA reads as TGTGCCAGCAGCTTAGATCCCTTCCGAAACACCATATATTTT.

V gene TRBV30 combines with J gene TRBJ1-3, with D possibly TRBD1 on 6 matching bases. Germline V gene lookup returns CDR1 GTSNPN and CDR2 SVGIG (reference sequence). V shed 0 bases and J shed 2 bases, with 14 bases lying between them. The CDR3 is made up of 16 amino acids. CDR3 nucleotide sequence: TGTGCCTGGAGTGTACCAGGGGTTGGTACTGGAAACACCATATATTTT. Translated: CAWSVPGVGTGNTIYF.

CDR3: CASGLGPGRAYEQYF. CDR3 coding DNA: TGTGCTAGTGGTCTCGGCCCAGGGAGGGCTTACGAGCAGTACTTC. The rearrangement uses TRBV12-5 and TRBJ2-7, with 7 bases aligning to TRBD2. The CDR3 is made up of 15 amino acids. V gave up 5 bases and J gave up 4 bases; unmatched junction bases: 11. CDR1 is LGHNT and CDR2 is FRNRAP in the germline V gene.

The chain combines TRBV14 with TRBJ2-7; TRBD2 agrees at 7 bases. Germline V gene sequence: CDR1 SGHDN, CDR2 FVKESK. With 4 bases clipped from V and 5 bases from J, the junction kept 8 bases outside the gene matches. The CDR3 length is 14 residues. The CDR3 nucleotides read TGTGCCAGCAGCCGACTAGCTAATCCCCACGAGCAGTACTTC. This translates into CASSRLANPHEQYF.

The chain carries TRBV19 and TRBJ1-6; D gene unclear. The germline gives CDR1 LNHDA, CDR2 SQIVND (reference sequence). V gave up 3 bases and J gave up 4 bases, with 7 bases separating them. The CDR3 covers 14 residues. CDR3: CASSIDGYNSPLHF. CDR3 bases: TGTGCCAGTAGTATCGACGGGTATAATTCACCCCTCCACTTT.

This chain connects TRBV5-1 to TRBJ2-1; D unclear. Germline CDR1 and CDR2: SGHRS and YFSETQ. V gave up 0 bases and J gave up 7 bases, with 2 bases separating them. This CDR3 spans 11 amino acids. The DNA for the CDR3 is TGCGCCAGCAGCTTGGCAAATGAGCAGTTCTTC. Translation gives CASSLANEQFF.

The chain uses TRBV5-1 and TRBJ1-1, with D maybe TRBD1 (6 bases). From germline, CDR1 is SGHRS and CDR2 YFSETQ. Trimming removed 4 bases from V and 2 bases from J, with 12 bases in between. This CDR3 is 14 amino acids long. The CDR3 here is CASSLWTDNTEAFF. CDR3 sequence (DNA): TGCGCCAGCAGCCTCTGGACAGACAACACTGAAGCTTTCTTT.

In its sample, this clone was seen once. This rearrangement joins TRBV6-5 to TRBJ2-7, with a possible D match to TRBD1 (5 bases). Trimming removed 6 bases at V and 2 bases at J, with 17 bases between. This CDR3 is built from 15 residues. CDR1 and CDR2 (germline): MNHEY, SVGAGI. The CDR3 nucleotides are TGTGCCAGCAGCGCCCAAGGGGCGGTCCCCTACGAGCAGTACTTC. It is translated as CASSAQGAVPYEQYF.